The clone carrying this T cell receptor (beta chain) was observed at least ten times. One end of the junction does not line up with germline, which may come from a read error. The sample belongs to a study of regulatory T cells in long-lasting Graves disease. The V gene's germline CDR1 is MNHEY and CDR2 SMNVEV (reference sequence). The CDR3 extends over 14 amino acids. According to the study, TCR beta libraries were built with iRepertoire HTBI primers and CDR3-region Arm-PCR. MiXCR, run by TCRdb on the multiplex PCR reads, gives a single entry per CDR3 protein. The sample gives 360,000 or so distinct CDR3 sequences, over 15% of which show up once; approximately 30% is in the top ten. Sample time point: newly diagnosed GD, antithyroid drugs for less than 3 months. TCR sequences were obtained from RNA taken from PBMCs. These same data were also listed under a study on T cells in Graves' hyperthyroidism and ophthalmopathy. That report adds: When the TCR CDR3 underwent first-round RT-PCR, the HTBI primer set was used.

The source is a middle-aged man with Graves disease. The sample consisted of peripheral blood mononuclear cells (PBMCs), taken at new diagnosis, from a patient treated with antithyroid drugs. The V call is TRBV27, the J call TRBJ2-5; D possibly corresponds to TRBD2 (5 bases). CDR3 DNA: TGTGCCAGCAGTATATCGGGGTGGCAAGAGACCCAGTACTTC. As protein: CASSISGWQETQYF.